Each of the 16 T cell receptor beta chains below was sequenced from the same sample in a study of blood T cells in healthy people across ages. For the second PCR, which ran for roughly 7 to 11 cycles, a sample-barcoded 5' primer and a J-beta primer mix were used. TCRdb reprocessed the 5' RACE reads with MiXCR, giving one entry per CDR3 protein. The sample carries fewer than 1,200,000 distinct CDR3 sequences, less than 25% recorded once. These data were also reused for a study on T cells of mothers and their children.

Sequenced: blood. The receptors shown here come from a girl aged 2 to 10 in good health.

The chain is built from TRBV6-1 and TRBJ2-5; possibly TRBD1 for D (6 bases). The J call could be wrong; TRBJ2-7 is a better fit for the DNA end. The CDR3 covers 16 residues. CDR1 and CDR2 (germline): MNHNS, SASEGT. The CDR3 nucleotides read TGTGCCAGCAGCCCGGCTAAACAGGGTTTTCCCGGCGAGCAGTACTTC. It yields the protein CASSPAKQGFPGEQYF.

This chain links TRBV20-1 with TRBJ1-4, with TRBD1 as a possible D gene (5 bases). The V gene lost 0 bases and the J gene lost 5 bases, with 13 bases spanning the gap. There are 15 residues in the CDR3. The germline gives CDR1 DFQATT, CDR2 SNEGSKA (reference sequence). The CDR3 DNA sequence: TGCAGTGCTAGAGACGGGGCACATAAAAATGAAAAACTGTTTTTT. Residues: CSARDGAHKNEKLFF.

The chain couples TRBV12-3 or TRBV12-4 to TRBJ2-1, with a tentative D call TRBD2 (6 bases). Trimming pared 6 bases from V and 0 bases from J, leaving 21 bases between. This CDR3 spans 18 amino acids. The CDR3 loop reads CASSTSEGTKFSYNEQFF. As DNA, the CDR3 is TGTGCCAGCAGCACCTCGGAGGGAACTAAATTCTCCTACAATGAGCAGTTCTTC.

The V call is TRBV7-8, the J call TRBJ1-1; the D gene is possibly TRBD1 (6 bases). The germline V gene has CDR1 SGHVS and CDR2 FQNEAQ. The CDR3 is 17 amino acids. Trimming removed 2 bases at V and 6 bases at J, with 22 bases between. CDR3 in amino acids: CASSLPPGGSLYAEAFF. The CDR3 DNA sequence: TGTGCCAGCAGCTTACCTCCCGGGGGCTCCTTGTACGCTGAAGCTTTCTTT. Variable domain in full (rest from reference TRBV7-8 and TRBJ1-1): GAGVSQSPRYKVAKRGQDVALRCDPISGHVSLFWYQQALGQGPEFLTYFQNEAQLDKSGLPSDRFFAERPEGSVSTLKIQRTQQEDSAVYLCASSLPPGGSLYAEAFFGQGTRLTVV.

This rearrangement joins TRBV9 to TRBJ2-5, with D possibly called TRBD1 or TRBD2 (6 bases each). V was cut by 0 bases and J by 7 bases, with 16 bases left in between. CDR3 size: 15 residues. Germline V CDR1 and CDR2: SGDLS, YYNGEE. Here the CDR3 reads CASSVEGGSIGTQYF. DNA of the CDR3: TGTGCCAGCAGCGTAGAGGGGGGCAGCATAGGGACCCAGTACTTC.

In this sample, this clonotype turned up a few times. This rearrangement joins TRBV12-5 to TRBJ2-7; 7 nucleotides match TRBD2. Germline-derived CDR1 and CDR2 are LGHNT and FRNRAP. CDR3 size: 16 residues. V was clipped by 6 bases and J by 3 bases; unmatched bases: 14. The CDR3 spells CASGMTGTTSLYEQYF. CDR3 in DNA: TGTGCTAGTGGCATGACCGGGACTACATCTCTCTACGAGCAGTACTTC.

The CDR3 spells CASSLRRTGETQYF. CDR3 nucleotide sequence: TGTGCCAGCAGCTTACGGCGGACAGGGGAGACCCAGTACTTC. The chain couples TRBV11-2 to TRBJ2-5, with 8 bases fitting TRBD1. J lost 5 bases, V lost 2 bases, and 4 bases had no gene match. The germline gives CDR1 SGHAT, CDR2 FQNNGV. The CDR3 has 14 amino acids.

This clonotype was seen a few times. V usage is TRBV12-3 or TRBV12-4 and J usage is TRBJ2-1; possible D gene TRBD2, 6 bases. The V end was cut by 6 bases, the J end by 15 bases, with 21 bases between. CDR3 size: 13 residues. CDR3 DNA sequence: TGTGCCAGCAGCTCCCTCCCGGAGGGCCCTGGGTTCTTC. This sequence encodes CASSSLPEGPGFF.

The chain uses TRBV12-3 or TRBV12-4 and TRBJ2-2; D may correspond to TRBD1 or TRBD2 (5 bases each). CDR3 length equals 17 residues. V gave up 4 bases and J gave up 4 bases, with 19 bases separating them. The CDR3 spells CASSSKGTIRITGELFF. The CDR3 DNA is TGTGCCAGCAGTTCGAAAGGGACGATCCGGATCACCGGGGAGCTGTTTTTT.

This rearrangement joins TRBV6-5 to TRBJ2-5; D possibly corresponds to TRBD1 (5 bases). Germline CDR1 and CDR2: MNHEY and SVGAGI. Trimming left V 2 bases short and J 8 bases short, with 18 bases between. The CDR3 totals 15 residues. The CDR3 loop reads CASSYEAGKTQTQYF. The CDR3 DNA sequence: TGTGCCAGCAGTTACGAGGCAGGGAAGACGCAAACCCAGTACTTC.

Of note for this clonotype: Likely a read error: the CDR3 ends without its conserved phenylalanine or tryptophan. The chain links TRBV6-6 to TRBJ2-1; no clear D. CDR3 length equals 12 residues. CDR1 and CDR2 (germline): MNHNY, SVGAGI (reference sequence). The CDR3 protein is CASSNSYNEQFL. Here the CDR3 DNA reads TGTGCCAGCAGTAACTCCTACAATGAGCAGTTCCTC.

Of note for this clonotype: One junction end does not reproduce the germline sequence, and a read error may be involved. The rearrangement links TRBV20-1 to TRBJ2-3, with D uncertain. Germline-derived CDR1 and CDR2 are DFQATT and SNEGSKA (reference sequence). The CDR3 extends over 16 amino acids. The CDR3 nucleotides are TGCAGTGCTAGAAAACTCGGCCCAGAGGTGTATGATACGCGGTATTTT. Protein: CSARKLGPEVYDTRYF.

This clonotype was seen more than once but under ten times. J is TRBJ2-3 and V is TRBV7-2; D remains ambiguous. Germline CDR1 SGHTA, CDR2 FQGNSA. This CDR3 has 16 residues. The germline V and J ends were trimmed by 1 base and 3 bases, with 14 bases remaining between them. This chain's CDR3 is CASSLDELERTDTQYF. The CDR3 DNA reads TGTGCCAGCAGCTTAGATGAGCTAGAAAGGACAGATACGCAGTATTTT.

The chain links TRBV25-1 to TRBJ1-1; D unclear. Germline V CDR1 and CDR2: MGHDK, SYGVNS. Trimming left V 6 bases short and J 1 base short, with 6 bases between. The CDR3 consists of 12 residues. The CDR3 protein is CASRPGNTEAFF. DNA of the CDR3: TGTGCCAGCAGACCCGGGAACACTGAAGCTTTCTTT.

There are a few counts of this clonotype. The chain is built from TRBV27 and TRBJ2-3; a weak D match, TRBD2 (6 bases). The V gene lost 5 bases and the J gene lost 1 base, with 16 bases spanning the gap. The CDR3 is 16 amino acids. CDR1 and CDR2 (germline): MNHEY, SMNVEV (reference sequence). Written as DNA, the CDR3 is TGTGCCAGCAGTCCCATTCGGCCTAGCGGCACAGATACGCAGTATTTT. As protein: CASSPIRPSGTDTQYF.

This clonotype has a handful of counts. The gene calls are TRBV7-9 and TRBJ2-5; 9 positions match TRBD2. The DNA end is a closer match to TRBJ2-1, so the J assignment may be wrong. CDR3 length equals 19 residues. Germline values: CDR1 SEHNR, CDR2 FQNEAQ (reference sequence). The CDR3 is CASERWASGKGIIYNEQFF. CDR3 DNA sequence: TGTGCCAGCGAACGATGGGCTAGCGGGAAAGGGATCATCTACAATGAGCAGTTCTTC.